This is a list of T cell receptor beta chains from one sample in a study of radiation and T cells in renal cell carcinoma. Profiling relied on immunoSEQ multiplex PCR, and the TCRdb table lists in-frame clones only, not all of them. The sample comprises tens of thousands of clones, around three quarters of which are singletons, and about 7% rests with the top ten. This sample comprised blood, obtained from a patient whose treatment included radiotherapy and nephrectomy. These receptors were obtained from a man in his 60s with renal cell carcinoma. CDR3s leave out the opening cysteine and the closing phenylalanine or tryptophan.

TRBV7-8	ASSLGGHEQF
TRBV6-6	ASRRGGASGEQY
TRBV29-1	SAAPRLSNEQF
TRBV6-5	ASSYRSSGANVLT
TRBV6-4	ASSETSGGETQY
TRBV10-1	ASSEGRANEKLF
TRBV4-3	ASSQELGAGGVGQY
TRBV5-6	ASSLGLAGREISYNEQF
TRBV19	ASSVDRGRAGYT
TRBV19	ASSINRNQDTQY
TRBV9	ASSVDGYQNTQY
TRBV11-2	ASSLRLAGVPSGTDTQY
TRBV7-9	ASSLDWGETQY
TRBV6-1	ASRGEAGTEAF
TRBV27	ASRARAHLSTDTQY
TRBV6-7	ASRPALGPPAGQY
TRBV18	ASSSQTAGGDYGYT
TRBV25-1	ASSDLLGRETQY
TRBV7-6	ASSVTVGEKLF
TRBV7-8	ASSLGLEVNRNQPQH
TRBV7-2	ASSSTLDNYGYT
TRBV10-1	ASREPTVGTDLNEKLF
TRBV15	ATSRSGRDYGYT
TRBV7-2	ASSSAAGSYEQY
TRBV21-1	ASSKDTAYSNQPQH
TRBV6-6	ASSPTGLAGNEQF
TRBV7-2	ASSLAAGEAF
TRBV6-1	ASSDSGRTETQY
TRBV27	ASSLFGGSTEAF
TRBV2	ASSEGQERVRDTGELF
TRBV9	ASSFTREGEQF
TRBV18	ASSPSATNNEQF
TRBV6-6	ASNLPGQESPLH
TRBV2	ASSYGTVSTPQH
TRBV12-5	ASGLGTQIPVEQF
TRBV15	ATSREDRVPYSYT
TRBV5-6	ASSLGTRTETQY
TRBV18	ASSVGQLGYT
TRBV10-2	ASSEEAVRKLF
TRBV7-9	ASSLGGARGDYT
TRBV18	ASSPAPGWGSNGYT
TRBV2	ASSEFWTGVTDTQY
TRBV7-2	ASSLATSGNTIY
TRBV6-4	ASSTSGSRGDTQY
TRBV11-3	ASSLEAADTQY
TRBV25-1	ASSELVGFQAF
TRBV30	AWRTIGSYGYT
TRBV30	AWSVFGITDTQY
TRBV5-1	ASSLEIRTAEATDTQY
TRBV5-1	ASSLPGGAYEQF
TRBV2	ASSIGTVGTQY
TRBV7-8	ASRVGRNTEAF
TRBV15	ATSSGWATEAF